The TCR beta chain described here comes from a study of cytomegalovirus exposure and HLA in healthy donors. The study, taken as a whole, reports: Cytomegalovirus status was reportedly diagnosed by the classifier with high sensitivity and specificity.

V gave up 2 bases and J gave up 2 bases, with 13 bases separating them. Per the germline V gene, CDR1 is MNHEY and CDR2 is SMNVEV (reference sequence). This CDR3 comprises 16 residues. With respect to this clone: The antigen is unknown.

Clones were read by immunoSEQ multiplex PCR, and TCRdb kept only the in-frame ones, dropping some. This table has 150,000 to 200,000 clones, approximately 88% appearing once. V gene TRBV27 combines with J gene TRBJ1-5; TRBD1 might be the D (6 bases). The sample comprised PBMCs. This clonotype was sampled from a man aged 18 to 35 in good health and CMV-seropositive. The chain's CDR3 is CASSLGGGIGNQPQHF. For the CDR3, the DNA is TGTGCCAGCAGTTTAGGGGGCGGAATCGGCAATCAGCCCCAGCATTTT.